The TCR beta chain described here comes from a study of Ad26.COV2.S vaccination and SARS-CoV-2 variants. The treatment was: 15 to 20 received Ad26.COV2.S at low or high dose, single or two shots; a few received placebo; per-sample allocation not given. Repertoires come from day 63 after the first vaccine or placebo injection. The vaccine delivered Wuhan-strain SARS-CoV-2 spike through an Ad26 vector. Some clones are missing from TCRdb's copy, which holds only in-frame ones; the method was immunoSEQ multiplex PCR. The repertoire consists of fewer than 400,000 clones, with less than 90% occurring once and the leading ten covering 3.5%. Broader study findings: People who got the vaccine or the placebo had similar non-spike TCR breadth.

This clone occurred a few times. Its antigen is unidentified. V was cut by 4 bases and J by 3 bases, with 8 bases left in between. Per the germline V gene, CDR1 is SGHDT and CDR2 is YYEEEE. The CDR3 spans 13 residues. Here the sequenced sample was peripheral blood, taken in a trial of Ad26.COV2.S vaccine versus placebo. The chain links TRBV5-6 to TRBJ1-5; tentatively, D is TRBD1 (5 bases). The clonotype was recovered from a person aged 18-65 years who received the Ad26.COV2.S COVID-19 vaccine or a placebo. This CDR3 is CASSGGNNQPQHF. The CDR3 nucleotides read TGTGCCAGCAGCGGGGGGAACAATCAGCCCCAGCATTTT.